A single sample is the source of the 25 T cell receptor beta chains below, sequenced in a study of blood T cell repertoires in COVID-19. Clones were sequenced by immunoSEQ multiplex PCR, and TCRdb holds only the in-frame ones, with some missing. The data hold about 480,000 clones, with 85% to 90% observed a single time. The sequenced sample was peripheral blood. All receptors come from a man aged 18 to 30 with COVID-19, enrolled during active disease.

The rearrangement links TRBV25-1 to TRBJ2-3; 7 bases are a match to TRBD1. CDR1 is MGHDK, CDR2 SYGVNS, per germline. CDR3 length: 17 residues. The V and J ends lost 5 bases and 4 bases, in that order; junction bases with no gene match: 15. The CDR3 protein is CASSNYPRAGGSDTQYF. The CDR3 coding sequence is TGTGCCAGCAGTAACTACCCCCGTGCAGGGGGATCAGATACGCAGTATTTT.

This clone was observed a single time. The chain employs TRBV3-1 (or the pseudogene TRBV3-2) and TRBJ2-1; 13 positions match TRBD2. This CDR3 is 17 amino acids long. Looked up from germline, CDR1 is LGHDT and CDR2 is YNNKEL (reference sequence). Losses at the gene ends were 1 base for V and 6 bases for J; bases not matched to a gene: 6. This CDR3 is CASSQGLAGGHGNEQFF. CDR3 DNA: TGTGCCAGCAGCCAAGGACTAGCGGGGGGCCACGGCAATGAGCAGTTCTTC.

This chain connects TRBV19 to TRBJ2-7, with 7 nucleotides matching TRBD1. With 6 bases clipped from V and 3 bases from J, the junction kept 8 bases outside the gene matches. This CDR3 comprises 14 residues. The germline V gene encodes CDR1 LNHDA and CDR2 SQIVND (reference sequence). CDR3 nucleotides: TGTGCCAGTAGCGGACAGGTGGGAGACTACGAGCAGTACTTC. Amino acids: CASSGQVGDYEQYF.

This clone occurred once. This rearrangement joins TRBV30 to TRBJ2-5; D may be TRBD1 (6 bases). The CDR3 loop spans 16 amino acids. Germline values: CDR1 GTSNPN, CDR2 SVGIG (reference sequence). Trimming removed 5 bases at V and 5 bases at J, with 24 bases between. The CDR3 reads CAWGSGQSYPAETQYF. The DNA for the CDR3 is TGTGCCTGGGGTTCGGGACAAAGCTATCCGGCCGAGACCCAGTACTTC. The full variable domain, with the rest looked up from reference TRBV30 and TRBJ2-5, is SQTIHQWPATLVQPVGSPLSLECTVEGTSNPNLYWYRQAAGRGLQLLFYSVGIGQISSEVPQNLSASRPQDRQFILSSKKLLLSDSGFYLCAWGSGQSYPAETQYFGPGTRLLVL.

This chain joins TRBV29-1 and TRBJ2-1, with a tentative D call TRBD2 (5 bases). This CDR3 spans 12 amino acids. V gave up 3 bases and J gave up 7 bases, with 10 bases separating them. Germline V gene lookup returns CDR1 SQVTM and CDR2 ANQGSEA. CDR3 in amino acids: CSVEEVANEQFF. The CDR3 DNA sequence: TGCAGCGTTGAGGAGGTCGCGAATGAGCAGTTCTTC.

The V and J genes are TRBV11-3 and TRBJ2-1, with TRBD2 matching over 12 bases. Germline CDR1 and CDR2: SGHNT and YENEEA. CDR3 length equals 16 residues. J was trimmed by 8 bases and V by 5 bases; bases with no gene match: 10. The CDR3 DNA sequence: TGTGCCAGCAGCCCCGGTCTTCTAGCGGGGGGGCATGAGCAGTTCTTC. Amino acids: CASSPGLLAGGHEQFF.

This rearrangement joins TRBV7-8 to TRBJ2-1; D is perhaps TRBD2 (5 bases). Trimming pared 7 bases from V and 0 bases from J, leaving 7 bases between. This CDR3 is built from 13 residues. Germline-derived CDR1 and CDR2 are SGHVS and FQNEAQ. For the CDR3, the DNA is TGTGCCAGCATAGCGAGCTCCTACAATGAGCAGTTCTTC. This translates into CASIASSYNEQFF.

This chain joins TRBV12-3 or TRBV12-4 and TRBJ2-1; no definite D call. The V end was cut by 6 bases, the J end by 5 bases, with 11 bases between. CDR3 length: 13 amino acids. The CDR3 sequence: CASSPGTDNEQFF. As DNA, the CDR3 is TGTGCCAGCAGCCCAGGAACGGACAATGAGCAGTTCTTC.

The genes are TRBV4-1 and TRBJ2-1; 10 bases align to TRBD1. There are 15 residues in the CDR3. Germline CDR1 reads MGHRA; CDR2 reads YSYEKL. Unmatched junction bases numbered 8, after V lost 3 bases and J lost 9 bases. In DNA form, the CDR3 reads TGCGCCAGCAGCCAGGGAGGGACAGGGGAGGGTGAGCAGTTCTTC. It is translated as CASSQGGTGEGEQFF.

For the CDR3, the DNA is TGCGCCAGCAGCTTGGGAGCGGACAGGGGGGGTTACGAGCAGTACTTC. Protein: CASSLGADRGGYEQYF. The genes are TRBV5-1 and TRBJ2-7, with TRBD1 matching over 10 bases. Germline V gene data show CDR1 as SGHRS and CDR2 as YFSETQ. The CDR3 loop spans 16 amino acids. With V trimmed by 0 bases and J by 4 bases, 7 bases remained unmatched. Filled out from reference TRBV5-1 and TRBJ2-7, the complete variable domain reads KAGVTQTPRYLIKTRGQQVTLSCSPISGHRSVSWYQQTPGQGLQFLFEYFSETQRNKGNFPGRFSGRQFSNSRSEMNVSTLELGDSALYLCASSLGADRGGYEQYFGPGTRLTVT.

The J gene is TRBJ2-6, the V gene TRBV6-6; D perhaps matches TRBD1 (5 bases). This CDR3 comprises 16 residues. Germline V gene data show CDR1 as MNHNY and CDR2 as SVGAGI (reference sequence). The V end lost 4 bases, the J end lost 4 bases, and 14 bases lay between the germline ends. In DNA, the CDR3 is TGTGCCAGCAGTTGGGCAGCAGGGTCGGGGGCCAACGTCCTGACTTTC. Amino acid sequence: CASSWAAGSGANVLTF.

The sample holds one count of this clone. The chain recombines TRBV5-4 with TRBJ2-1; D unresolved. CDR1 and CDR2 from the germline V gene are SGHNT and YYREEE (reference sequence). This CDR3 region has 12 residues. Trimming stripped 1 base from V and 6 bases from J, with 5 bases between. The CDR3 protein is CASSLLLNEQFF. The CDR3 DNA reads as TGTGCCAGCAGCTTGCTTCTCAATGAGCAGTTCTTC.

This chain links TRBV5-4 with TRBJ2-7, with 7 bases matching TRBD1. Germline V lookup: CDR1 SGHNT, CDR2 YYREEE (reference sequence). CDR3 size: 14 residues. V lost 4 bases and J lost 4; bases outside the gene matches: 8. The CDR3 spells CASSVDRFSYEQYF. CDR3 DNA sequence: TGTGCCAGCAGCGTGGACAGGTTCTCGTACGAGCAGTACTTC.

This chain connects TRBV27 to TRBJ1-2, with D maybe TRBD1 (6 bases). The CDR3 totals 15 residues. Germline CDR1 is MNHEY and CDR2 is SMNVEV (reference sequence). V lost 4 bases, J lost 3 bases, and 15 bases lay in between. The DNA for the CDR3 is TGTGCCAGCAGTTATCAGGGGATTGGGGACTATGGCTACACCTTC. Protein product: CASSYQGIGDYGYTF.

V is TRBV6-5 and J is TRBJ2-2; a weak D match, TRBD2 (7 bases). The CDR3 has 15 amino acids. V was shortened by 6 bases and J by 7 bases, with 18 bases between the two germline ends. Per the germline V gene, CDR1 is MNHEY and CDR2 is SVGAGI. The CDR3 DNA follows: TGTGCCAGCAGCAATTGGGGGGGGGCCGACGGGGAGCTGTTTTTT. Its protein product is CASSNWGGADGELFF.

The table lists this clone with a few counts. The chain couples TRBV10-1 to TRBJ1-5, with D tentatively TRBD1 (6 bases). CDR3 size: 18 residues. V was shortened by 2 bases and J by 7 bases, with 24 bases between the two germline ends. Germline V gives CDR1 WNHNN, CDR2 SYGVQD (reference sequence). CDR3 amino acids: CASSEIVGTKFRRQPQHF. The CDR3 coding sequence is TGCGCCAGCAGTGAGATAGTCGGGACAAAGTTCCGACGCCAGCCCCAGCATTTT.

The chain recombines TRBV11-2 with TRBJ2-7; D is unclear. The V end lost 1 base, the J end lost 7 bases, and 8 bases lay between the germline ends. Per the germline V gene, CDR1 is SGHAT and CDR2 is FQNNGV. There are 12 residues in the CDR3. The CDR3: CASSLVFEEQYF. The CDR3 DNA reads TGTGCCAGCAGCTTAGTGTTTGAGGAGCAGTACTTC.

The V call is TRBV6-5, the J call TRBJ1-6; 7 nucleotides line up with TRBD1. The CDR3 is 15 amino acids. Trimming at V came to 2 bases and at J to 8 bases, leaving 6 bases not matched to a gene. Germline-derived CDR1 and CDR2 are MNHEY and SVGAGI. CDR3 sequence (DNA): TGTGCCAGCAGTTACGCGGGACAGTACGATTCACCCCTCCACTTT. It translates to CASSYAGQYDSPLHF.

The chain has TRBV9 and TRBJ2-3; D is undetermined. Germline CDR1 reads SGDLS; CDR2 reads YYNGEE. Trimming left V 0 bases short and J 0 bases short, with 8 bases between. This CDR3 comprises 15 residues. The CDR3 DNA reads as TGTGCCAGCAGCGTAGGTATCAGTAGCACAGATACGCAGTATTTT. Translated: CASSVGISSTDTQYF.

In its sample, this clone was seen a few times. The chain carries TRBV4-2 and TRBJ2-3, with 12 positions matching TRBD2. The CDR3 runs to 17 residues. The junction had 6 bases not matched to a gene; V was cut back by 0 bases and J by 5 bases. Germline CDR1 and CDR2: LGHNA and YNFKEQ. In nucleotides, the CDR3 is TGTGCCAGCAGCCAAGATCGGACTAGCGGGGATAAAGATACGCAGTATTTT. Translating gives CASSQDRTSGDKDTQYF.

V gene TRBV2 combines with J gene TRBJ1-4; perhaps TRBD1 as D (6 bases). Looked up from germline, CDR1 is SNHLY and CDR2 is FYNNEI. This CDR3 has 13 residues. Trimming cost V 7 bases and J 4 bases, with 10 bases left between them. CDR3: CASTGQLNEKLFF. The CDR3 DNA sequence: TGTGCCAGCACCGGACAGCTTAATGAAAAACTGTTTTTT.

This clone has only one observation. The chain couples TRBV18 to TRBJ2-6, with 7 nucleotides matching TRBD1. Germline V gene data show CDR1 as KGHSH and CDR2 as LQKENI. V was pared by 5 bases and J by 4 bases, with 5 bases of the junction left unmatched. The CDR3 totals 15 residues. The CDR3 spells CASSGTGAGANVLTF. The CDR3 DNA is TGTGCCAGCTCAGGTACAGGGGCGGGGGCCAACGTCCTGACTTTC.

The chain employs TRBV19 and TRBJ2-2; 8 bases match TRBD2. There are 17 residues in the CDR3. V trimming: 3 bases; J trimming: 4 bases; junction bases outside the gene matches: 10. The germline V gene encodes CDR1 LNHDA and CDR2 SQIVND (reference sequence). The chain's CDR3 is CASSIMVGLAGTGELFF. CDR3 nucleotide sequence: TGTGCCAGTAGTATCATGGTGGGGCTAGCGGGCACCGGGGAGCTGTTTTTT.

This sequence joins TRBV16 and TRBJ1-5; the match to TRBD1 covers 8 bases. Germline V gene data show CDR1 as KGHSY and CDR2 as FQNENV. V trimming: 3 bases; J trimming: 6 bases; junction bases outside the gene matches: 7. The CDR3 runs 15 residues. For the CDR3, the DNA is TGTGCCAGCAGCCACGGGACAGGAGGGGGTCAGCCCCAGCATTTT. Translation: CASSHGTGGGQPQHF.

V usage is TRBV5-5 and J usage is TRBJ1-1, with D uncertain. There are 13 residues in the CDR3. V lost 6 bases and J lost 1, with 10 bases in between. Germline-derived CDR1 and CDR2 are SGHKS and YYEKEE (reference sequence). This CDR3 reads CASTLHQNTEAFF. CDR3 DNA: TGTGCCAGCACATTACACCAGAACACTGAAGCTTTCTTT.